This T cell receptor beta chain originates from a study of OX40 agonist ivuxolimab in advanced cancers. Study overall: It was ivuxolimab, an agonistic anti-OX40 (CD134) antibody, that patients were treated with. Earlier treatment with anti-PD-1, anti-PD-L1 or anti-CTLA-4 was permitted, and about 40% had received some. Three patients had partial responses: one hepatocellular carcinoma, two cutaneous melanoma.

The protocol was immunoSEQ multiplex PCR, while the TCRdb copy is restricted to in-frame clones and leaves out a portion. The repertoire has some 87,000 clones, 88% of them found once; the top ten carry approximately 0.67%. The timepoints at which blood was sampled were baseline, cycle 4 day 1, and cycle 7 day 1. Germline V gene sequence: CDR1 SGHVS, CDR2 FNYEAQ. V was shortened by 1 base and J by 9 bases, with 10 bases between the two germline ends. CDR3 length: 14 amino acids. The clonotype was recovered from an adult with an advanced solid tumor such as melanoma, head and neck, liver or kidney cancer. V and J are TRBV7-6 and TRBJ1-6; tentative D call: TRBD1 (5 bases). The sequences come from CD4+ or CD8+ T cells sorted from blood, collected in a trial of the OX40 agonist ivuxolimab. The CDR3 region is CASSLGGGSSPLHF. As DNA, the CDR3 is TGTGCCAGCAGCTTAGGGGGGGGAAGTTCACCCCTCCACTTT.